These 19 T cell receptor beta chains were sequenced from one sample in a study of T cell responses to AZD1222 COVID-19 vaccine. The table came from immunoSEQ multiplex PCR; TCRdb's copy has only in-frame clones and leaves some out. There are roughly 50,000 clones in the sample; 70% to 90% occur only once, and 5.3% lies in the top ten. The starting material was peripheral blood, obtained 28 days after the second AZD1222 dose. The receptors were gathered from an adult who received the AZD1222 COVID-19 vaccine.

This chain uses TRBV12-5 with TRBJ1-2; D gene unclear. Per the germline V gene, CDR1 is LGHNT and CDR2 is FRNRAP. There are 11 residues in the CDR3. The V and J ends lost 3 bases and 2 bases respectively, with 1 base between them. The CDR3 region is CASGFNYGYTF. DNA of the CDR3: TGTGCTAGTGGTTTCAACTATGGCTACACCTTC. The full variable domain, in which reference TRBV12-5 and TRBJ1-2 provide the parts outside the CDR3, is DARVTQTPRHKVTEMGQEVTMRCQPILGHNTVFWYRQTMMQGLELLAYFRNRAPLDDSGMPKDRFSAEMPDATLATLKIQPSEPRDSAVYFCASGFNYGYTFGSGTRLTVV.

The rearrangement joins TRBV5-1 to TRBJ1-2; D is uncertain. Germline CDR1 reads SGHRS; CDR2 reads YFSETQ. V lost 4 bases and J 5 bases, leaving 9 bases between the germline ends. This CDR3 spans 12 amino acids. DNA for the CDR3: TGCGCCAGCAGCCCGGGTCTATATGGCTACACCTTC. Translation: CASSPGLYGYTF. The complete variable domain, with remaining parts taken from reference TRBV5-1 and TRBJ1-2, reads KAGVTQTPRYLIKTRGQQVTLSCSPISGHRSVSWYQQTPGQGLQFLFEYFSETQRNKGNFPGRFSGRQFSNSRSEMNVSTLELGDSALYLCASSPGLYGYTFGSGTRLTVV.

CDR3 nucleotide sequence: TGTGCCAGCATCGCGCGGGGACAGGGGGGCAATGAGCAGTTCTTC. Amino acids: CASIARGQGGNEQFF. The chain carries TRBV6-5 and TRBJ2-1, with TRBD1 matching over 11 bases. The ends lost 7 bases at V and 6 bases at J; junction bases unmatched: 8. The CDR3 runs 15 residues. CDR1 MNHEY and CDR2 SVGAGI come from the germline V gene.

The CDR3 bases are TGTGCCACCAGCATGAACACTGAAGCTTTCTTT. Protein: CATSMNTEAFF. The chain has TRBV15 and TRBJ1-1; D not certain. Germline V gene sequence: CDR1 LNHNV, CDR2 YYDKDF (reference sequence). V dropped 4 bases and J dropped 0 bases, with 0 bases sitting between them. The CDR3 extends over 11 amino acids.

This chain joins TRBV3-1 (or the pseudogene TRBV3-2) and TRBJ2-5; perhaps TRBD2 as D (5 bases). In germline, CDR1 is LGHDT, CDR2 YNNKEL (reference sequence). V was pared by 7 bases and J by 4 bases, with 16 bases between. The CDR3 runs to 14 residues. The CDR3 DNA reads TGTGCCAGCACCTCTGCGGGCTCCCCAGAGACCCAGTACTTC. This encodes CASTSAGSPETQYF.

The chain links TRBV9 to TRBJ1-6; TRBD1 is a possible D gene (6 bases). Germline V gene lookup returns CDR1 SGDLS and CDR2 YYNGEE. V was cut by 4 bases and J by 7 bases, with 12 bases left in between. This CDR3 is built from 14 residues. CDR3 sequence reads: CASSFGTRNSPLHF. DNA for the CDR3: TGTGCCAGCAGCTTTGGGACACGGAATTCACCCCTCCACTTT. Looking up the rest from reference TRBV9 and TRBJ1-6 gives the full variable domain: DSGVTQTPKHLITATGQRVTLRCSPRSGDLSVYWYQQSLDQGLQFLIQYYNGEERAKGNILERFSAQQFPDLHSELNLSSLELGDSALYFCASSFGTRNSPLHFGNGTRLTVT.

This chain links TRBV29-1 with TRBJ1-1; possibly TRBD1 for D (6 bases). The CDR3 has 15 amino acids. The germline CDR1 and CDR2 sequences are SQVTM and ANQGSEA. V was trimmed by 5 bases and J by 4 bases, leaving 20 bases between them. This CDR3 reads CSVQYRARQVTEAFF. CDR3 DNA: TGCAGCGTTCAATACAGGGCCCGCCAGGTCACTGAAGCTTTCTTT.

The chain uses TRBV4-1 and TRBJ1-2; D gene unclear. Trimming removed 0 bases from V and 0 bases from J, with 8 bases in between. The CDR3 runs to 15 residues. Germline V lookup: CDR1 MGHRA, CDR2 YSYEKL. The CDR3 sequence: CASSQEYGANYGYTF. The CDR3 bases are TGCGCCAGCAGCCAAGAGTATGGAGCTAACTATGGCTACACCTTC.

This chain links TRBV7-8 with TRBJ2-5; D possibly corresponds to TRBD2 (7 bases). CDR1 is SGHVS, CDR2 FQNEAQ, per germline. Deletions cut 5 bases from V and 5 bases from J, with 21 bases between. CDR3 length equals 16 residues. CDR3 nucleotides: TGTGCCAGCAGCCCCCTGGCGGGGGCCGAAAGGGAGACCCAGTACTTC. Its translation is CASSPLAGAERETQYF. The full variable domain, rest sourced from reference TRBV7-8 and TRBJ2-5, is GAGVSQSPRYKVAKRGQDVALRCDPISGHVSLFWYQQALGQGPEFLTYFQNEAQLDKSGLPSDRFFAERPEGSVSTLKIQRTQQEDSAVYLCASSPLAGAERETQYFGPGTRLLVL.

This clone appeared a few times. The V gene is TRBV7-9, the J gene TRBJ1-2; 10 nucleotides line up with TRBD1. J was trimmed by 8 bases and V by 4 bases; bases with no gene match: 13. CDR1 is SEHNR and CDR2 is FQNEAQ in the germline V gene (reference sequence). This CDR3 is 16 amino acids long. CDR3 in DNA: TGTGCCAGCAGCTCCTCGGACAGGGGGTCTCCCTGGGGCTACACCTTC. Its protein is CASSSSDRGSPWGYTF.

This clone was seen only once. V gene TRBV3-1 (or the pseudogene TRBV3-2) combines with J gene TRBJ2-7; weak D call: TRBD2 (5 bases). Trimming pared 4 bases from V and 7 bases from J, leaving 11 bases between. CDR1 is LGHDT, CDR2 YNNKEL, per germline (reference sequence). This CDR3 comprises 12 residues. The CDR3 nucleotides are TGTGCCAGCAGCCTCAAAGGAGGAGAGCAGTACTTC. It yields the protein CASSLKGGEQYF.

The CDR3 nucleotides read TGTGCCAGCAGCTTACTAGCGGACGACAGGGGGCAGTTCTTC. It yields the protein CASSLLADDRGQFF. The chain is built from TRBV4-2 and TRBJ2-1; D tentatively reads TRBD1 or TRBD2 (8 bases each). CDR1 and CDR2 from the germline V gene are LGHNA and YNFKEQ. CDR3 length equals 14 residues. Trimming pared 5 bases from V and 12 bases from J, leaving 20 bases between.

J is TRBJ1-2 and V is TRBV18; D uncertain. The CDR3 covers 13 residues. Trimming cost V 2 bases and J 8 bases, with 12 bases left between them. CDR1 is KGHSH, CDR2 LQKENI, per germline. CDR3 coding DNA: TGTGCCAGCTCACCAGAGAATTTCGACGGCTACACCTTC. This codes for CASSPENFDGYTF.

V is TRBV4-3 and J is TRBJ2-5; D ambiguous. The V and J ends lost 1 base and 2 bases respectively, with 8 bases between them. Germline lookup yields CDR1 LGHNA and CDR2 YSLEER. The CDR3 runs to 14 residues. DNA of the CDR3: TGCGCCAGCAGCCAAGTAGTGGAACAAGAGACCCAGTACTTC. Translated: CASSQVVEQETQYF.

The chain is built from TRBV2 and TRBJ2-3; a possible D gene is TRBD1 (5 bases). CDR1 is SNHLY and CDR2 is FYNNEI in the germline V gene. The CDR3 spans 13 residues. V shed 3 bases and J shed 8 bases, with 12 bases lying between them. CDR3 loop: CASSESGQGTQYF. Written as DNA, the CDR3 is TGTGCCAGCAGTGAGAGTGGGCAGGGTACGCAGTATTTT.

The rearrangement joins TRBV9 to TRBJ1-2; D unresolved. The germline V and J ends were trimmed by 5 bases and 7 bases, with 12 bases remaining between them. Germline values: CDR1 SGDLS, CDR2 YYNGEE. CDR3 length: 12 residues. The CDR3 protein is CASRDRASGYTF. In DNA form, the CDR3 reads TGTGCCAGCAGAGACCGTGCTTCTGGCTACACCTTC.

The V gene is TRBV27, the J gene TRBJ1-5; 7 positions agree with TRBD1. The CDR3 runs to 16 residues. Unmatched junction bases numbered 5, after V lost 2 bases and J lost 1 base. Germline V gene sequence: CDR1 MNHEY, CDR2 SMNVEV (reference sequence). CDR3 protein: CASSLRQGVSNQPQHF. DNA of the CDR3: TGTGCCAGCAGTTTAAGACAGGGAGTAAGCAATCAGCCCCAGCATTTT.

This CDR3 reads CANPRTGDGNQPQHF. The CDR3 coding sequence is TGCGCCAACCCAAGAACAGGGGATGGCAATCAGCCCCAGCATTTT. The chain has TRBV5-1 and TRBJ1-5; the match to TRBD1 covers 7 bases. CDR1 and CDR2 from the germline V gene are SGHRS and YFSETQ. The CDR3 spans 15 residues. V was clipped by 9 bases and J by 2 bases; unmatched bases: 11. Variable domain in full (rest from reference TRBV5-1 and TRBJ1-5): KAGVTQTPRYLIKTRGQQVTLSCSPISGHRSVSWYQQTPGQGLQFLFEYFSETQRNKGNFPGRFSGRQFSNSRSEMNVSTLELGDSALYLCANPRTGDGNQPQHFGDGTRLSIL.

The chain couples TRBV5-1 to TRBJ2-7; no reliable D call. V lost 0 bases to trimming and J lost 2 bases, with 9 bases between them. Germline values: CDR1 SGHRS, CDR2 YFSETQ. This CDR3 is 14 amino acids long. The CDR3 sequence: CASSLGASAYEQYF. The CDR3 nucleotides read TGCGCCAGCAGCTTGGGGGCTTCGGCCTACGAGCAGTACTTC.